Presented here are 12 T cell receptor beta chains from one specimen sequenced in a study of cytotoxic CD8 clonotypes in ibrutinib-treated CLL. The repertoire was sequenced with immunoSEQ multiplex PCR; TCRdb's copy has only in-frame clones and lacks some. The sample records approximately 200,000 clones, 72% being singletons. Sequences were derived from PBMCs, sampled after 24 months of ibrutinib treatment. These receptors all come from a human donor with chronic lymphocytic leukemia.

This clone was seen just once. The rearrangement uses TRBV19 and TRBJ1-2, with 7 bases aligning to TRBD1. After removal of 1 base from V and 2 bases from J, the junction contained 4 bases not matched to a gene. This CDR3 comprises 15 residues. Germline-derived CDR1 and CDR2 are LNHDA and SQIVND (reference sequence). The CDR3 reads CASSIGPDRNYGYTF. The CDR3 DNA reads TGTGCCAGTAGTATAGGCCCGGACAGGAACTATGGCTACACCTTC.

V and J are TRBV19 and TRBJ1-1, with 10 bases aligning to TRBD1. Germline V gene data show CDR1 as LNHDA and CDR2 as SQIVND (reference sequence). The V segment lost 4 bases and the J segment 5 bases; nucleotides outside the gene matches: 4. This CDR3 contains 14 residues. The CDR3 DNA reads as TGTGCCAGTAGTACGCCGGGACAGGGGACTGAAGCTTTCTTT. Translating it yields CASSTPGQGTEAFF.

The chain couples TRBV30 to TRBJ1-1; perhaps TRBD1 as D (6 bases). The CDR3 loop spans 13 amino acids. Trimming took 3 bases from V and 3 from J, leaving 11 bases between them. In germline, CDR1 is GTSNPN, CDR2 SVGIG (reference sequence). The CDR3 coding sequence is TGTGCCTGGAGCGCCCAGGGGCACACTGAAGCTTTCTTT. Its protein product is CAWSAQGHTEAFF.

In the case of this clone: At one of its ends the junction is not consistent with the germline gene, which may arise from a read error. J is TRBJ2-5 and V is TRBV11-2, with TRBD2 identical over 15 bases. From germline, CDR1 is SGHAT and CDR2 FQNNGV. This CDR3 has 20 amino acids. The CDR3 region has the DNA TGTGCCAGCAGCATAGAGGACACAGGACTAGCGGGAGGGTACCAAGAGACCCAGTACTTC. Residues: CASSIEDTGLAGGYQETQYF.

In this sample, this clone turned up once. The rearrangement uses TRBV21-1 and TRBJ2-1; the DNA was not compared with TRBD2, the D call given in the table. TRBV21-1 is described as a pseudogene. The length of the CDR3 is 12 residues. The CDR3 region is CASPGRIHEQFF. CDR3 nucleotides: TGTGCCAGCCCTGGTAGAATCCATGAGCAGTTCTTC.

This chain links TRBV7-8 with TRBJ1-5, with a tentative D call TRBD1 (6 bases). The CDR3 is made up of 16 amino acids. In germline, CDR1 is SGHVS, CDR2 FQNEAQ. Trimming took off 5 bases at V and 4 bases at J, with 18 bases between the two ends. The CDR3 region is CASSLDRFYSNQPQHF. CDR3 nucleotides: TGTGCCAGCAGCCTGGACAGATTTTATAGTAATCAGCCCCAGCATTTT.

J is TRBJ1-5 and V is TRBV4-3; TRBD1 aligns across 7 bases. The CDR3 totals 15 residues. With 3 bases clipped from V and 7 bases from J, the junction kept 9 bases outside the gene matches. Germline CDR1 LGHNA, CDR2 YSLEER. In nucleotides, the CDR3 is TGCGCCAGCAGCCAGATGACAGGGAACGGGCAGCCCCAGCATTTT. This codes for CASSQMTGNGQPQHF.

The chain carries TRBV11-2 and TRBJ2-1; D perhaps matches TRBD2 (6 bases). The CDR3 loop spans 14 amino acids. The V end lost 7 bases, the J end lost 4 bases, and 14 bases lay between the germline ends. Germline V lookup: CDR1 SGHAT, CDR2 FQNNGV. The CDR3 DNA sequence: TGTGCCAGCAAGCGGCGGGAAGATTACAATGAGCAGTTCTTC. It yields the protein CASKRREDYNEQFF.

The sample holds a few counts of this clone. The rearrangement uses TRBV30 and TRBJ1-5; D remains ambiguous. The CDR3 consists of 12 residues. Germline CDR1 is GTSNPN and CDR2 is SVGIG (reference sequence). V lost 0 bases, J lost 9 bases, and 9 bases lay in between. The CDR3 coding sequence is TGTGCCTGGAGTGTACTGGTAGGGCCCCAGCATTTT. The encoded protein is CAWSVLVGPQHF.

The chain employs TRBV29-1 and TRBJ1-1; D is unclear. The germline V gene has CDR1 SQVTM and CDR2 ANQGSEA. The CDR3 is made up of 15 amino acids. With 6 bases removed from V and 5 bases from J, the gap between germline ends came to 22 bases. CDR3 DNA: TGCAGCGTCAAGACCCTCATTGGGCCGGGGACTGAAGCTTTCTTT. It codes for CSVKTLIGPGTEAFF. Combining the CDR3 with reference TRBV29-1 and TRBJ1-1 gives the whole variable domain SAVISQKPSRDICQRGTSLTIQCQVDSQVTMMFWYRQQPGQSLTLIATANQGSEATYESGFVIDKFPISRPNLTFSTLTVSNMSPEDSSIYLCSVKTLIGPGTEAFFGQGTRLTVV.

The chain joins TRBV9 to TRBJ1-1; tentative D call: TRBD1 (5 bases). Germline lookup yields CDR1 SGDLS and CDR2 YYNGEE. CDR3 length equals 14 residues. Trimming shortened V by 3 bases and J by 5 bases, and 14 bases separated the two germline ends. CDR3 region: CASSGGTAATEAFF. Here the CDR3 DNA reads TGTGCCAGCAGCGGAGGGACCGCCGCTACTGAAGCTTTCTTT.

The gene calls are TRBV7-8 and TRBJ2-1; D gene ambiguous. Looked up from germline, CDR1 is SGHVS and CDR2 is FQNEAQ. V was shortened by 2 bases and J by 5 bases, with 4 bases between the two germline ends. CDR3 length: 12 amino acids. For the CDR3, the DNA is TGTGCCAGCAGCTTAACTCACAATGAGCAGTTCTTC. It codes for CASSLTHNEQFF.